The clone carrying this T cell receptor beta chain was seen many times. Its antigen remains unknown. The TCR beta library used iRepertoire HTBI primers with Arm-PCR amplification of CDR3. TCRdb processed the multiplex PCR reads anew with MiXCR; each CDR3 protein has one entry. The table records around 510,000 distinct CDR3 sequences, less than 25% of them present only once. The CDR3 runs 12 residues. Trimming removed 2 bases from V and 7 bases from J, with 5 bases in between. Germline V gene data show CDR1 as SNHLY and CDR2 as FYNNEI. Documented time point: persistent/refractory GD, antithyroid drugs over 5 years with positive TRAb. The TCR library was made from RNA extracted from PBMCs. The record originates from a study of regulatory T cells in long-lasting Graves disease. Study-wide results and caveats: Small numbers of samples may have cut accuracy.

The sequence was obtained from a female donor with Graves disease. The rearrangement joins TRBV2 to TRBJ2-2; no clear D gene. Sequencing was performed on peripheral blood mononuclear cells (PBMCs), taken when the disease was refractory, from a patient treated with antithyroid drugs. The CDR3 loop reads CASSENIGELFF. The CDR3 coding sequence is TGTGCCAGCAGTGAAAATATCGGGGAGCTGTTTTTT.